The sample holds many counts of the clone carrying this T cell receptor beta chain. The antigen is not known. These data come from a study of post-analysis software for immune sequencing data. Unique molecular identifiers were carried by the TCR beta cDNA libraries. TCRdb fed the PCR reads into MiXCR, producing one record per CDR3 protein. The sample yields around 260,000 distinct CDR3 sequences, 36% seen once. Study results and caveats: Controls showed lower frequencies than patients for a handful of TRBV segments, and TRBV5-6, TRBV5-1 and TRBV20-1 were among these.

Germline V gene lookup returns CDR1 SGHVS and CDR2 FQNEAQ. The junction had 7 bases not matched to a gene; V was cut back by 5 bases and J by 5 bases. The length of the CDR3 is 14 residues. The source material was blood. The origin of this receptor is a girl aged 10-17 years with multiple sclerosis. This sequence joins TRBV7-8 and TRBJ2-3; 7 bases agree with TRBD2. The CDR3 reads CASSHAGAIDTQYF. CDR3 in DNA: TGTGCCAGCAGCCACGCGGGAGCAATAGATACGCAGTATTTT.